The 30 T cell receptor beta chains reported below all come from one sample, sequenced in a study of T cell responses to AZD1222 COVID-19 vaccine (dated by TCRdb to about 2021). Reading the label with the study, this specimen's time point is: baseline before first vaccination. Read against the paper, the sample's treatment or condition label means: meningococcal conjugate vaccine given as trial control. Library method: the immunoSEQ multiplex PCR assay. TCRdb retrieved this table from immuneACCESS and kept in-frame rearrangements only. Not all clones are present; in checked studies, unresolved V genes account for under half, and no reason is known for the remainder. The sample table records 100,000 to 150,000 clones; 85% to 90% of these occur just once. The biggest ten clones account for around 10% of the sample. This specimen was peripheral blood, taken on day 0 of MenACWY control vaccination. These receptors came from an adult in good health.

The CDR3 region has the DNA TGTGCCAGCAGCCCGCGACAGGGCCCCTCTGGAAACACCATATATTTT. Translating gives CASSPRQGPSGNTIYF. The rearrangement links TRBV7-9 to TRBJ1-3; TRBD1 matches 7 bases. The germline V gene encodes CDR1 SEHNR and CDR2 FQNEAQ (reference sequence). J lost 0 bases, V lost 5 bases, and 7 bases had no gene match. This CDR3 comprises 16 residues.

The J gene is TRBJ2-3, the V gene TRBV11-1, with no clear D. The CDR3 is 12 residues long. Germline V gives CDR1 SGHAT, CDR2 FQDESV (reference sequence). Trimming removed 5 bases from V and 8 bases from J, with 11 bases in between. CDR3 region: CASSPGPGTQYF. In DNA form, the CDR3 reads TGTGCCAGCAGCCCGGGCCCCGGTACGCAGTATTTT.

The V and J genes are TRBV28 and TRBJ2-1; 16 nucleotides agree with TRBD2. V shed 1 base, J shed 1 base, and the junction held 13 bases outside the gene matches. The CDR3 is made up of 22 amino acids. CDR1 and CDR2 (germline): MDHEN, SYDVKM. DNA of the CDR3: TGTGCCAGCAGTTTATTTGATTGGGGACTAGCGGGAGGGCCCCCTTCCTACAATGAGCAGTTCTTC. It is translated as CASSLFDWGLAGGPPSYNEQFF.

The genes are TRBV5-1 and TRBJ2-7; unclear D gene. The CDR3 runs to 12 residues. The V end lost 4 bases, the J end lost 0 bases, and 5 bases lay between the germline ends. Germline CDR1 reads SGHRS; CDR2 reads YFSETQ. The CDR3 protein is CASSVDSYEQYF. Here the CDR3 DNA reads TGCGCCAGCAGCGTGGACTCCTACGAGCAGTACTTC.

This clone came up once. The chain uses TRBV5-4 and TRBJ1-6; a possible D gene is TRBD1 (6 bases). The CDR3 spans 14 residues. The germline CDR1 and CDR2 sequences are SGHNT and YYREEE (reference sequence). The V end was cut by 1 base, the J end by 10 bases, with 12 bases between. The CDR3 DNA sequence: TGTGCCAGCAGCTTGCAGGGGTCAAGGTCACCCCTCCACTTT. It translates to CASSLQGSRSPLHF.

The chain uses TRBV27 and TRBJ2-3; D call uncertain. Germline V lookup: CDR1 MNHEY, CDR2 SMNVEV (reference sequence). Trimming shortened V by 2 bases and J by 0 bases, and 9 bases separated the two germline ends. This CDR3 is 15 amino acids long. This chain's CDR3 is CASSLGVSSTDTQYF. The CDR3 DNA reads TGTGCCAGCAGTTTAGGCGTCTCTAGCACAGATACGCAGTATTTT.

The V and J genes are TRBV9 and TRBJ2-1; 10 bases match TRBD2. Germline assignment: CDR1 SGDLS and CDR2 YYNGEE. The V segment lost 1 base and the J segment 2 bases; nucleotides outside the gene matches: 0. The CDR3 consists of 15 residues. CDR3 coding DNA: TGTGCCAGCAGCGTACTAGCGGGAGCCTACAATGAGCAGTTCTTC. As protein: CASSVLAGAYNEQFF.

The chain links TRBV6-1 to TRBJ2-7; the D gene is possibly TRBD2 (5 bases). With 4 bases removed from V and 1 base from J, the gap between germline ends came to 20 bases. The CDR3 totals 17 residues. Looked up from germline, CDR1 is MNHNS and CDR2 is SASEGT. The CDR3 coding sequence is TGTGCCAGCAGTGGCCGGATATACGGAAGGACTTCCTACGAGCAGTACTTC. It yields the protein CASSGRIYGRTSYEQYF.

The rearrangement links TRBV2 to TRBJ2-7; no firm D call. CDR3 length: 12 residues. The germline V gene has CDR1 SNHLY and CDR2 FYNNEI. V lost 6 bases to trimming and J lost 3 bases, with 9 bases between them. Written as DNA, the CDR3 is TGTGCCAGCAGCGTTGACTTCTACGAGCAGTACTTC. This gives the protein CASSVDFYEQYF.

The V gene is TRBV23-1, the J gene TRBJ2-6; 7 nucleotides agree with TRBD1. TRBV23-1 is noted as an ORF with a role that remains uncertain. Germline trimming cut 3 bases from V and 0 bases from J; bases unmatched to any gene: 8. The CDR3 totals 18 residues. The CDR3 bases are TGCGCCAGCAGTCATCTTACAGGGGCTCACTCTGGGGCCAACGTCCTGACTTTC. Its protein product is CASSHLTGAHSGANVLTF.

The chain carries TRBV6-5 and TRBJ2-7; D not resolved. The CDR3 contains 16 residues. Germline CDR1 is MNHEY and CDR2 is SVGAGI. Trimming cost V 2 bases and J 4 bases, with 18 bases left between them. The CDR3 DNA reads as TGTGCCAGCAGTTACGGCGGATACCTAGACGCATACGAGCAGTACTTC. It is translated as CASSYGGYLDAYEQYF.

CDR3 nucleotide sequence: TGTGCCAGCAGCCCGCTTGGGGGGTTTCAGACTGAAGCTTTCTTT. This sequence encodes CASSPLGGFQTEAFF. The chain uses TRBV11-2 and TRBJ1-1; D perhaps matches TRBD1 (5 bases). V was clipped by 5 bases and J by 5 bases, with 18 bases between them. Germline lookup yields CDR1 SGHAT and CDR2 FQNNGV. The CDR3 has 15 residues.

The chain has TRBV28 and TRBJ1-1, with no clear D. Per germline, CDR1 MDHEN and CDR2 SYDVKM. This CDR3 contains 12 residues. Trimming took 6 bases from V and 0 from J, leaving 5 bases between them. CDR3 amino acids: CASRDLNTEAFF. As DNA, the CDR3 is TGTGCCAGCAGAGACTTGAACACTGAAGCTTTCTTT.

Comments on this clone: The sample has other DNA sequences that encode this CDR3 too. The rearrangement uses TRBV5-1 and TRBJ2-3; D unclear. V lost 2 bases to trimming and J lost 2 bases, with 0 bases between them. The CDR3 runs 11 residues. Germline CDR1 and CDR2: SGHRS and YFSETQ. The CDR3 loop reads CASSFTDTQYF. CDR3 DNA: TGCGCCAGCAGCTTCACAGATACGCAGTATTTT.

The genes are TRBV7-3 and TRBJ2-1; 10 nucleotides align to TRBD1. Germline V gene data show CDR1 as SGHTA and CDR2 as FQGTGA. This CDR3 is built from 15 residues. The junction had 1 base not matched to a gene; V was cut back by 4 bases and J by 1 base. The CDR3 DNA reads as TGTGCCAGCAGCTCGGACAGGGGGTCCTACAATGAGCAGTTCTTC. Encoded protein: CASSSDRGSYNEQFF.

This rearrangement joins TRBV9 to TRBJ2-7; maybe TRBD2 (6 bases). V was clipped by 4 bases and J by 3 bases, with 14 bases between them. Germline V CDR1 and CDR2: SGDLS, YYNGEE. The CDR3 extends over 14 amino acids. CDR3 nucleotide sequence: TGTGCCAGCAGCTTGGGGACTTCTTTCTACGAGCAGTACTTC. It specifies CASSLGTSFYEQYF.

The V call is TRBV7-3, the J call TRBJ1-6, with 10 bases matching TRBD1. Germline CDR1 is SGHTA and CDR2 is FQGTGA. The CDR3 covers 17 residues. With V trimmed by 3 bases and J by 1 base, 3 bases remained unmatched. CDR3 protein: CASSLWGQGSYNSPLHF. The CDR3 region has the DNA TGTGCCAGCAGCTTGTGGGGACAGGGGTCCTATAATTCACCCCTCCACTTT.

This clone has a single count. The chain uses TRBV4-1 and TRBJ2-1; D is ambiguous. The CDR3 is 16 residues long. Trimming took 2 bases from V and 2 from J, leaving 13 bases between them. CDR1 and CDR2 from the germline V gene are MGHRA and YSYEKL. CDR3 in DNA: TGCGCCAGCAGCCAACTTGACTTGCTGACCTACAATGAGCAGTTCTTC. Its translation is CASSQLDLLTYNEQFF.

This chain uses TRBV12-3 or TRBV12-4 with TRBJ1-2, with TRBD1 as a possible D gene (6 bases). V gave up 6 bases and J gave up 4 bases, with 12 bases separating them. This CDR3 is built from 13 residues. Written as DNA, the CDR3 is TGTGCCAGCAGGCCCGGGGGGGCCTATGGCTACACCTTC. Its translation: CASRPGGAYGYTF.

J is TRBJ1-1 and V is TRBV12-3 or TRBV12-4; no firm D call. The CDR3 runs to 13 residues. V was trimmed by 6 bases and J by 5 bases, leaving 13 bases between them. The CDR3 protein is CASSLGRSTEAFF. In DNA, the CDR3 is TGTGCCAGCAGCCTCGGACGGAGTACTGAAGCTTTCTTT.

This chain connects TRBV19 to TRBJ2-7; D possibly corresponds to TRBD2 (5 bases). This CDR3 contains 13 residues. The V and J ends lost 7 bases and 0 bases respectively, with 10 bases between them. Germline CDR1 LNHDA, CDR2 SQIVND (reference sequence). The CDR3: CASTTGNSYEQYF. In DNA, the CDR3 is TGTGCCAGTACGACGGGAAACTCCTACGAGCAGTACTTC.

CDR3 protein: CASSLRTYEQYF. The CDR3, as DNA: TGTGCCAGCAGCTTAAGGACCTACGAGCAGTACTTC. This chain links TRBV7-9 with TRBJ2-7, with D unclear. From germline, CDR1 is SEHNR and CDR2 FQNEAQ (reference sequence). The CDR3 loop spans 12 amino acids. V was cut by 2 bases and J by 2 bases, with 4 bases left in between.

The rearrangement links TRBV11-2 to TRBJ2-2, with TRBD2 matching 16 bases. CDR1 and CDR2 (germline): SGHAT, FQNNGV. V shed 6 bases, J shed 4 bases, and the junction held 11 bases outside the gene matches. The CDR3 sequence is 19 residues long. The CDR3 DNA reads TGTGCCAGCAGATCGACAGGGACTAGCGGGAGGGCCCTCACCGGGGAGCTGTTTTTT. Protein: CASRSTGTSGRALTGELFF.

The chain links TRBV12-3 or TRBV12-4 to TRBJ2-1; the D is unclear. CDR3 length: 12 residues. The V and J ends lost 4 bases and 5 bases respectively, with 6 bases between them. The CDR3 here is CASSYADNEQFF. In DNA, the CDR3 is TGTGCCAGCAGTTACGCGGACAATGAGCAGTTCTTC.

V usage is TRBV29-1 and J usage is TRBJ2-7, with D perhaps TRBD1 (6 bases). The CDR3 extends over 11 amino acids. Germline V lookup: CDR1 SQVTM, CDR2 ANQGSEA. V dropped 7 bases and J dropped 5 bases, with 12 bases sitting between them. CDR3 DNA sequence: TGCAGCGCCGCTCACAGGGACGAGCAGTACTTC. Amino acids: CSAAHRDEQYF.

This sequence joins TRBV2 and TRBJ2-7; maybe TRBD2 (5 bases). Germline-derived CDR1 and CDR2 are SNHLY and FYNNEI. V was pared by 3 bases and J by 2 bases, with 14 bases between. The CDR3 loop spans 15 amino acids. CDR3 sequence reads: CASSEIGKAAYEQYF. The DNA of the CDR3 is TGTGCCAGCAGTGAGATAGGAAAAGCGGCCTACGAGCAGTACTTC.

The chain couples TRBV11-2 to TRBJ2-1; 9 bases align to TRBD2. Germline CDR1 and CDR2: SGHAT and FQNNGV. The ends lost 5 bases at V and 7 bases at J; junction bases unmatched: 9. The CDR3 totals 15 residues. CDR3 region: CASSPISGRANEQFF. Written as DNA, the CDR3 is TGTGCCAGCAGCCCGATTAGCGGGAGAGCTAATGAGCAGTTCTTC.

The chain joins TRBV7-3 to TRBJ2-6; possibly TRBD1 for D (5 bases). Trimming took 5 bases from V and 0 from J, leaving 8 bases between them. Germline V gives CDR1 SGHTA, CDR2 FQGTGA. The CDR3 is 15 residues long. In DNA, the CDR3 is TGTGCCAGCAGCCTCGACAGCTCTGGGGCCAACGTCCTGACTTTC. Protein: CASSLDSSGANVLTF.

This chain uses TRBV7-9 with TRBJ2-1; 9 bases agree with TRBD1. There are 12 residues in the CDR3. J gave up 15 bases and V 8 bases, and 11 bases lay outside the gene matches. Germline V lookup: CDR1 SEHNR, CDR2 FQNEAQ (reference sequence). The CDR3 protein is CASGTSDRGLFF. The CDR3 region has the DNA TGTGCCAGCGGCACCTCGGACAGGGGACTGTTCTTC.

This clone came up a few times. The gene calls are TRBV6-1 and TRBJ1-2, with no clear D. The CDR3 has 13 residues. V was pared by 2 bases and J by 5 bases, with 9 bases between. CDR1 MNHNS and CDR2 SASEGT come from the germline V gene. Here the CDR3 reads CASSESGIYGYTF. The DNA for the CDR3 is TGTGCCAGCAGTGAATCTGGGATTTATGGCTACACCTTC.